One sample yielded the 12 T cell receptor beta chains listed below, sequenced in a study of blood T cell repertoires in COVID-19. TCRdb's table, derived via immunoSEQ multiplex PCR, lists solely in-frame clones and lacks some. The table records about 120,000 clones, roughly 89% of them present only once. The sequencing sample was made of peripheral blood. These receptors originate from a human donor with acute or convalescent COVID-19. The donor label of this sample is uncertain.

This clone has only one observation. V is TRBV5-1 and J is TRBJ2-1; TRBD2 matches at 9 bases. CDR3 size: 18 residues. V gave up 0 bases and J gave up 6 bases; unmatched junction bases: 13. Germline CDR1 SGHRS, CDR2 YFSETQ. The CDR3 nucleotides are TGCGCCAGCAGCTTGGTAGGTAGCGGGAGCCTTGGTGCCAATGAGCAGTTCTTC. Its protein product is CASSLVGSGSLGANEQFF.

The rearrangement uses TRBV6-5 and TRBJ2-6, with D tentatively TRBD1 (5 bases). V lost 0 bases and J lost 4, with 10 bases in between. In germline, CDR1 is MNHEY, CDR2 SVGAGI. The CDR3 has 16 amino acids. The CDR3 DNA reads as TGTGCCAGCAGTTACTCGGGGCGAAGAGGGGCCAACGTCCTGACTTTC. Protein sequence: CASSYSGRRGANVLTF.

The chain links TRBV29-1 to TRBJ1-6; D is uncertain. In germline, CDR1 is SQVTM, CDR2 ANQGSEA. The CDR3 loop spans 13 amino acids. V lost 6 bases and J 7 bases, leaving 13 bases between the germline ends. The CDR3 DNA follows: TGCAGCGTAATGACTGAGGCGAATTCACCCCTCCACTTT. Translated, it gives CSVMTEANSPLHF.

This sequence joins TRBV7-2 and TRBJ1-4; 7 bases are shared with TRBD1. The trim removed 3 bases at V and 7 bases at J, leaving 2 bases unmatched. Germline CDR1 SGHTA, CDR2 FQGNSA. This CDR3 is 13 amino acids long. The CDR3 sequence is CASSFQGGEKLFF. The CDR3 coding sequence is TGTGCCAGCAGCTTCCAGGGGGGTGAAAAACTGTTTTTT.

This chain links TRBV7-9 with TRBJ1-2; no clear D. Looked up from germline, CDR1 is SEHNR and CDR2 is FQNEAQ (reference sequence). Trimming left V 0 bases short and J 5 bases short, with 10 bases between. The CDR3 runs 14 residues. The CDR3 nucleotides read TGTGCCAGCAGCTTAGCTATGGCAGGTTATGGCTACACCTTC. Residues: CASSLAMAGYGYTF.

The chain joins TRBV18 to TRBJ1-5; D is undetermined. Per the germline V gene, CDR1 is KGHSH and CDR2 is LQKENI. The CDR3 has 14 amino acids. Trimming took 5 bases from V and 6 from J, leaving 14 bases between them. This CDR3 is CASSAAEFGQPQHF. In nucleotides, the CDR3 is TGTGCCAGCTCAGCGGCCGAATTCGGTCAGCCCCAGCATTTT.

V and J are TRBV11-1 and TRBJ1-1; D unresolved. V was clipped by 3 bases and J by 7 bases, with 21 bases between them. The CDR3 consists of 16 residues. Looked up from germline, CDR1 is SGHAT and CDR2 is FQDESV (reference sequence). The CDR3 spells CASSFPPRGKTGEAFF. DNA for the CDR3: TGTGCCAGCAGCTTCCCACCTCGGGGTAAAACGGGTGAAGCTTTCTTT.

J is TRBJ1-1 and V is TRBV5-6; D is ambiguous. The V gene's germline CDR1 is SGHDT and CDR2 YYEEEE. The CDR3 runs to 13 residues. V dropped 4 bases and J dropped 0 bases, with 7 bases sitting between them. CDR3: CASSVGVNTEAFF. CDR3 DNA: TGTGCCAGCAGCGTCGGGGTGAACACTGAAGCTTTCTTT. The full variable domain, with the rest looked up from reference TRBV5-6 and TRBJ1-1, is DAGVTQSPTHLIKTRGQQVTLRCSPKSGHDTVSWYQQALGQGPQFIFQYYEEEERQRGNFPDRFSGHQFPNYSSELNVNALLLGDSALYLCASSVGVNTEAFFGQGTRLTVV.

This chain uses TRBV4-1 with TRBJ1-4; D is possibly TRBD1 (6 bases). The germline CDR1 and CDR2 sequences are MGHRA and YSYEKL. Trimming pared 1 base from V and 7 bases from J, leaving 13 bases between. This CDR3 region has 15 residues. The CDR3 bases are TGCGCCAGCAGCCAAGCCACAGGGAAGGGTGAAAAACTGTTTTTT. Residues: CASSQATGKGEKLFF.

This clone was seen only a few times. The V and J genes are TRBV4-1 and TRBJ1-3; D is possibly TRBD1 (6 bases). The germline V gene has CDR1 MGHRA and CDR2 YSYEKL. Trimming took off 1 base at V and 4 bases at J, with 20 bases between the two ends. The CDR3 length is 18 residues. The CDR3 is CASSQGVRGKLGGNTIYF. The CDR3 coding sequence is TGCGCCAGCAGCCAAGGTGTCAGGGGAAAGCTAGGGGGAAACACCATATATTTT.

The count of this clone is one. The J gene is TRBJ1-1, the V gene TRBV6-5; D unclear. The V end was cut by 6 bases, the J end by 2 bases, with 10 bases between. The CDR3 is made up of 13 amino acids. Germline V CDR1 and CDR2: MNHEY, SVGAGI. The CDR3 DNA reads as TGTGCCAGCAGCACGGGATATAACACTGAAGCTTTCTTT. Its translation: CASSTGYNTEAFF.

The chain links TRBV6-4 to TRBJ1-2; 9 positions match TRBD1. V lost 6 bases to trimming and J lost 7 bases; unmatched junction nucleotides: 3. The CDR3 has 12 amino acids. Germline-derived CDR1 and CDR2 are MRHNA and SNTAGT. Here the CDR3 reads CASRGTGSGYTF. In DNA, the CDR3 is TGTGCCAGCAGAGGGACAGGGAGTGGCTACACCTTC.